These T cell receptor beta chains were read from a single sample in a study of early T cells in non-severe SARS-CoV-2 infection. TCRdb called the 5' RACE reads again in MiXCR, with one record for every CDR3 protein. The sample includes some 60,000 distinct CDR3 sequences, 6% to 8.5% of them seen just once. Sequencing was carried out using whole blood. These receptors came from an adult who was a healthcare worker with PCR-confirmed SARS-CoV-2 infection or an uninfected control (not recorded which). The conserved cysteine and the conserved F or W are not part of the CDR3 here. Clone size, where shown, is once, few, many, or a class for clones that have expanded.

TRBV10-3,many,TRBJ2-7,AIRRGLETYEQY
TRBV14,-,TRBJ1-1,ASSQVGNRLMNTEAF
TRBV7-3,many,TRBJ2-5,ASSLPGQGTQY
TRBV7-9,many,TRBJ2-6,ASTPGANVLT
TRBV18,-,TRBJ2-7,ASSPRSLGPAYEQY
TRBV7-6,-,TRBJ2-2,ASSLVGTGAMSTGELF
TRBV15,many,TRBJ2-7,ATSRGIGGYEQY
TRBV28,-,TRBJ1-1,ASSLRGQGYTEAF
TRBV2,many,TRBJ2-7,ASSDTQVSYEQY
TRBV5-6,-,TRBJ2-7,ASSLSGMASGALYEQY
TRBV3-1,many,TRBJ2-1,ASSRTSGGYNEQF
TRBV24-1,few,TRBJ2-1,ATSGERDTSYNEQF
TRBV5-1,-,TRBJ1-5,ASSLDRGDNQPQH
TRBV29-1,many,TRBJ2-3,SVVPAGGHSDTQY
TRBV20-1,few,TRBJ1-5,SARVGTDRNQPQH
TRBV7-2,many,TRBJ2-7,ASSLGTGNPYEQY
TRBV5-5,-,TRBJ1-2,ASSTGTGQATNYGYT
TRBV7-3,many,TRBJ2-1,ASSLGGGRAKNEQF
TRBV28,many,TRBJ2-1,ASIDPTGGYNEQF
TRBV7-2,many,TRBJ2-7,ASSPRTSGSYEQY
TRBV6-5,medium-sized,TRBJ2-1,ASRSIDVGEQF
TRBV6-6,many,TRBJ2-2,ASSYGQGELF
TRBV21-1,-,TRBJ1-1,ASSKALGPEQGNTEAF
TRBV27,many,TRBJ2-5,ASSLTGTRGETQY
TRBV11-1,many,TRBJ2-1,ASSSRVYNEQF
TRBV2,few,TRBJ1-4,ASRAPGEKLF
TRBV12-3/TRBV12-4,few,TRBJ2-3,ASTGYQVDTQY
TRBV3-1,few,TRBJ2-2,ASSQFTATGELF
TRBV7-6,-,TRBJ2-3,ASSRNTGTTDTQY
TRBV7-2,few,TRBJ2-7,ASSVDRQFHEQY
TRBV7-3,few,TRBJ2-1,ASSLMGAVNEQF
TRBV9,many,TRBJ2-1,ASSGTSAPYNEQF